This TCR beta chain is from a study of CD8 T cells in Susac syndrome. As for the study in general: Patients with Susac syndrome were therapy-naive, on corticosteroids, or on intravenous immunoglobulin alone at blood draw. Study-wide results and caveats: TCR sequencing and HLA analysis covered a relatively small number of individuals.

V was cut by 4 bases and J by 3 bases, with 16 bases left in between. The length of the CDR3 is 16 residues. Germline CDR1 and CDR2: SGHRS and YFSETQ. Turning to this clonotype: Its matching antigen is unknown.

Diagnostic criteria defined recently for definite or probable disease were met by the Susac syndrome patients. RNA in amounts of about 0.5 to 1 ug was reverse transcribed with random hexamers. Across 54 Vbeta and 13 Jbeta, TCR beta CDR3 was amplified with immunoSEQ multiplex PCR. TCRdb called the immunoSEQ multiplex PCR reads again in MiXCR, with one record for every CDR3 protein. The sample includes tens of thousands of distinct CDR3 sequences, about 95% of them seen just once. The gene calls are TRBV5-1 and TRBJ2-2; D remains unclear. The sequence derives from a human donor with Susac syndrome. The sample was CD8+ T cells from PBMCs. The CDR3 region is CASSPTPAAYTGELFF. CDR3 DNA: TGCGCCAGCAGCCCTACCCCCGCGGCCTACACCGGGGAGCTGTTTTTT.